This entry lists 26 T cell receptor beta chains sequenced from one sample in a study of shared clonotypes between healthy human individuals. TCRdb keeps only in-frame clones here, not all; method: immunoSEQ multiplex PCR. This table has over 850,000 clones, around 78% appearing once. Sequencing was performed on memory CD4+ T cells from PBMCs. Described subset: CD45RA-negative fraction. These receptor sequences come from a man aged 18 to 29 in good health. Some clones in this sample may be carry-over from other donors' samples.

The chain has TRBV19 and TRBJ2-5, with D possibly matching TRBD2 (6 bases). Germline CDR1 LNHDA, CDR2 SQIVND (reference sequence). V lost 4 bases, J lost 2 bases, and 11 bases lay in between. CDR3 size: 14 residues. In DNA form, the CDR3 reads TGTGCCAGTAGTACCCTGACTAGTCAAGAGACCCAGTACTTC. Translated: CASSTLTSQETQYF.

V usage is TRBV18 and J usage is TRBJ2-7; 9 nucleotides line up with TRBD1. Germline V gene lookup returns CDR1 KGHSH and CDR2 LQKENI. V shed 4 bases and J 3 bases; nucleotides not matched to a gene: 7. The CDR3 contains 15 residues. In nucleotides, the CDR3 is TGTGCCAGCTCACTTAGGGACAGGGCAGGCTACGAGCAGTACTTC. Protein sequence: CASSLRDRAGYEQYF.

V and J are TRBV6-1 and TRBJ1-1; D is possibly TRBD1 (6 bases). Germline lookup yields CDR1 MNHNS and CDR2 SASEGT. Trimming took 7 bases from V and 0 from J, leaving 12 bases between them. The CDR3 runs to 14 residues. The CDR3 sequence is CASTLDRLNTEAFF. The CDR3, as DNA: TGTGCCAGCACCTTGGACAGATTGAACACTGAAGCTTTCTTT.

On this clone: The sample contains more than one DNA sequence encoding this CDR3. The rearrangement uses TRBV20-1 and TRBJ1-1; D uncertain. Trimming took 1 base from V and 5 from J, leaving 5 bases between them. CDR1 is DFQATT and CDR2 is SNEGSKA in the germline V gene (reference sequence). The CDR3 has 11 amino acids. CDR3 nucleotide sequence: TGCAGTGCTAGAGGACGGACTGAAGCTTTCTTT. It specifies CSARGRTEAFF.

This chain connects TRBV5-1 to TRBJ2-1; 9 bases align to TRBD2. V lost 1 base and J lost 15; bases outside the gene matches: 11. Per germline, CDR1 SGHRS and CDR2 YFSETQ. The CDR3 runs to 14 residues. As DNA, the CDR3 is TGCGCCAGCAGCTTGTCGCGGGAGGGCCTAGAGTCGTTCTTC. It codes for CASSLSREGLESFF.

The chain is built from TRBV27 and TRBJ2-5; TRBD1 might be the D (6 bases). The CDR3 totals 14 residues. The V gene's germline CDR1 is MNHEY and CDR2 SMNVEV (reference sequence). V lost 4 bases to trimming and J lost 5 bases, with 14 bases between them. In DNA form, the CDR3 reads TGTGCCAGCAGTTCGAGGGGGATTGAGGAGACCCAGTACTTC. This translates into CASSSRGIEETQYF.

This chain uses TRBV28 with TRBJ2-7; TRBD2 agrees at 7 bases. V lost 2 bases and J lost 0; bases outside the gene matches: 10. Germline assignment: CDR1 MDHEN and CDR2 SYDVKM. This CDR3 contains 17 residues. The CDR3 is CASSLDGGGGSSYEQYF. CDR3 bases: TGTGCCAGCAGTTTAGACGGAGGCGGCGGGAGCTCCTACGAGCAGTACTTC.

This chain links TRBV28 with TRBJ2-3; D ambiguous. This CDR3 spans 11 amino acids. The ends were cut back, 7 bases at V and 3 bases at J, with 5 bases in the middle. Looked up from germline, CDR1 is MDHEN and CDR2 is SYDVKM. The CDR3 sequence is CASISTDTQYF. Here the CDR3 DNA reads TGTGCCAGCATATCGACAGATACGCAGTATTTT. Using reference TRBV28 and TRBJ2-3 for the parts outside the CDR3, the full variable domain is DVKVTQSSRYLVKRTGEKVFLECVQDMDHENMFWYRQDPGLGLRLIYFSYDVKMKEKGDIPEGYSVSREKKERFSLILESASTNQTSMYLCASISTDTQYFGPGTRLTVL.

The chain carries TRBV6-1 and TRBJ1-6; D not resolved. This CDR3 is built from 13 residues. Trimming removed 2 bases at V and 10 bases at J, with 9 bases between. Per germline, CDR1 MNHNS and CDR2 SASEGT. CDR3 bases: TGTGCCAGCAGTGAACCCGCGCAATCACCCCTCCACTTT. Translating it yields CASSEPAQSPLHF.

Here the CDR3 reads CASSSWSSGSTYNEQFF. The DNA of the CDR3 is TGTGCCAGCAGCTCCTGGAGTAGCGGGTCGACCTACAATGAGCAGTTCTTC. The chain couples TRBV4-2 to TRBJ2-1; 7 nucleotides line up with TRBD2. This CDR3 contains 17 residues. CDR1 and CDR2 (germline): LGHNA, YNFKEQ. V shed 5 bases and J 2 bases; nucleotides not matched to a gene: 12.

The chain recombines TRBV28 with TRBJ2-3; a possible D gene is TRBD2 (7 bases). The CDR3 covers 15 residues. The V gene's germline CDR1 is MDHEN and CDR2 SYDVKM. V was clipped by 5 bases and J by 1 base, with 13 bases between them. The CDR3 DNA is TGTGCCAGCAGTCCAACGGGGGGCCGCACAGATACGCAGTATTTT. Amino acid sequence: CASSPTGGRTDTQYF.

The gene calls are TRBV5-4 and TRBJ2-1, with D perhaps TRBD2 (5 bases). Trimming left V 4 bases short and J 2 bases short, with 13 bases between. Germline-derived CDR1 and CDR2 are SGHNT and YYREEE (reference sequence). CDR3 length: 15 residues. CDR3 sequence reads: CASSLDSTAYNEQFF. Here the CDR3 DNA reads TGTGCCAGCAGCCTGGACTCCACGGCCTACAATGAGCAGTTCTTC.

This rearrangement joins TRBV4-1 to TRBJ1-4; D is ambiguous. Germline CDR1 reads MGHRA; CDR2 reads YSYEKL. Trimming shortened V by 0 bases and J by 4 bases, and 9 bases separated the two germline ends. The CDR3 spans 15 residues. The CDR3 is CASSQESPVNEKLFF. The CDR3 bases are TGCGCCAGCAGCCAAGAGTCACCGGTTAATGAAAAACTGTTTTTT.

The chain has TRBV2 and TRBJ2-2; TRBD1 agrees at 9 bases. This CDR3 has 20 residues. V shed 2 bases and J 5 bases; nucleotides not matched to a gene: 18. The germline V gene encodes CDR1 SNHLY and CDR2 FYNNEI. CDR3: CASSEFKPGTGMVRTGELFF. CDR3 DNA: TGTGCCAGCAGTGAATTTAAACCCGGGACAGGGATGGTGAGAACCGGGGAGCTGTTTTTT.

This clone was seen repeatedly, ten times or more. Other DNA variants within this sample encode the same CDR3. The chain recombines TRBV20-1 with TRBJ1-2; D is uncertain. This CDR3 spans 11 amino acids. CDR1 is DFQATT and CDR2 is SNEGSKA in the germline V gene (reference sequence). Trimming took 3 bases from V and 0 from J, leaving 2 bases between them. The chain's CDR3 is CSASANYGYTF. In DNA, the CDR3 is TGCAGTGCTAGTGCTAACTATGGCTACACCTTC.

The chain joins TRBV2 to TRBJ2-5, with D unresolved. CDR1 and CDR2 (germline): SNHLY, FYNNEI. Trimming stripped 4 bases from V and 4 bases from J, with 7 bases between. The CDR3 extends over 12 amino acids. As DNA, the CDR3 is TGTGCCAGCAGTGTACAAACAGAGACCCAGTACTTC. Translation gives CASSVQTETQYF.

The rearrangement links TRBV30 to TRBJ1-1; TRBD1 matches at 8 bases. CDR1 and CDR2 from the germline V gene are GTSNPN and SVGIG (reference sequence). The J segment lost 5 bases and the V segment lost 4 bases, leaving 9 bases of the junction unmatched. This CDR3 is 14 amino acids long. CDR3 amino acids: CAWNPNRGGTEAFF. For the CDR3, the DNA is TGTGCCTGGAACCCGAACAGGGGGGGGACTGAAGCTTTCTTT. Complete variable domain (other parts from reference TRBV30 and TRBJ1-1): SQTIHQWPATLVQPVGSPLSLECTVEGTSNPNLYWYRQAAGRGLQLLFYSVGIGQISSEVPQNLSASRPQDRQFILSSKKLLLSDSGFYLCAWNPNRGGTEAFFGQGTRLTVV.

The rearrangement joins TRBV18 to TRBJ2-7; unclear D gene. The CDR3 length is 14 residues. Trimming cost V 0 bases and J 6 bases, with 12 bases left between them. CDR1 KGHSH and CDR2 LQKENI come from the germline V gene. The CDR3 DNA reads TGTGCCAGCTCACCACCCCGGACCCTCTCCGAGCAGTACTTC. Protein sequence: CASSPPRTLSEQYF.

The chain recombines TRBV5-1 with TRBJ2-7, with D tentatively TRBD1 or TRBD2 (5 bases each). This CDR3 spans 13 amino acids. Germline V gene sequence: CDR1 SGHRS, CDR2 YFSETQ. The V and J ends lost 0 bases and 6 bases respectively, with 10 bases between them. CDR3 coding DNA: TGCGCCAGCAGCTTGGCCGAGGGGTCCGAGCAGTACTTC. It is translated as CASSLAEGSEQYF. Variable domain in full (rest from reference TRBV5-1 and TRBJ2-7): KAGVTQTPRYLIKTRGQQVTLSCSPISGHRSVSWYQQTPGQGLQFLFEYFSETQRNKGNFPGRFSGRQFSNSRSEMNVSTLELGDSALYLCASSLAEGSEQYFGPGTRLTVT.

This chain connects TRBV5-1 to TRBJ1-2; 8 nucleotides match TRBD1. The germline V gene has CDR1 SGHRS and CDR2 YFSETQ. The CDR3 length is 17 residues. The V gene end was trimmed by 0 bases and the J gene end by 4 bases; junction bases not matched to a gene: 11. The CDR3 region is CASSLEPGGVGSYGYTF. In nucleotides, the CDR3 is TGCGCCAGCAGCTTGGAGCCAGGGGGCGTTGGTAGCTATGGCTACACCTTC.

The V gene is TRBV18, the J gene TRBJ1-6; weak D call: TRBD1 (5 bases). Trimming removed 6 bases from V and 5 bases from J, with 14 bases in between. Germline values: CDR1 KGHSH, CDR2 LQKENI. The CDR3 extends over 15 amino acids. CDR3 DNA sequence: TGTGCCAGCTCTACCGGGACCGCTGATAATTCACCCCTCCACTTT. Its protein is CASSTGTADNSPLHF. Drawing the rest from reference TRBV18 and TRBJ1-6, the complete variable domain is NAGVMQNPRHLVRRRGQEARLRCSPMKGHSHVYWYRQLPEEGLKFMVYLQKENIIDESGMPKERFSAEFPKEGPSILRIQQVVRGDSAAYFCASSTGTADNSPLHFGNGTRLTVT.

This clone was observed a single time. The CDR3 nucleotides read TGTGCCAGCAGTGAGGCCCCCTGGGGCACTGAAGCTTTCTTT. The encoded protein is CASSEAPWGTEAFF. This chain links TRBV25-1 with TRBJ1-1; D gene unclear. CDR1 MGHDK and CDR2 SYGVNS come from the germline V gene. V shed 3 bases and J shed 4 bases, with 12 bases lying between them. CDR3 length equals 14 residues.

About this clone: The same CDR3 is also encoded by other DNA sequences in this sample. The V and J genes are TRBV7-2 and TRBJ1-5; 8 bases align to TRBD1. After removal of 3 bases from V and 2 bases from J, the junction contained 0 bases not matched to a gene. CDR1 and CDR2 (germline): SGHTA, FQGNSA. This CDR3 comprises 14 residues. Here the CDR3 DNA reads TGTGCCAGCAGCTTGACAGGGGGCAATCAGCCCCAGCATTTT. Translation: CASSLTGGNQPQHF.

V is TRBV14 and J is TRBJ2-7, with a weak D call TRBD1 (6 bases). Per the germline V gene, CDR1 is SGHDN and CDR2 is FVKESK. The CDR3 sequence is 13 residues long. Trimming left V 2 bases short and J 9 bases short, with 14 bases between. CDR3 amino acids: CASSQLDRFRQYF. The CDR3 DNA is TGTGCCAGCAGCCAACTCGACAGGTTTCGGCAGTACTTC.

The chain employs TRBV15 and TRBJ2-1, with 12 bases aligning to TRBD2. CDR1 LNHNV and CDR2 YYDKDF come from the germline V gene (reference sequence). V lost 0 bases and J lost 8; bases outside the gene matches: 11. This CDR3 has 18 residues. The CDR3 DNA is TGTGCCACCAGCAGAGATGGCGGGACTAGCGGGTTGTCGGATGAGCAGTTCTTC. Protein sequence: CATSRDGGTSGLSDEQFF.

This clone came up a few times. The chain has TRBV5-1 and TRBJ2-2, with 9 nucleotides matching TRBD1. This CDR3 region has 14 residues. Per germline, CDR1 SGHRS and CDR2 YFSETQ. Trimming at V came to 2 bases and at J to 6 bases, leaving 2 bases not matched to a gene. The CDR3 nucleotides are TGCGCCAGCAGCTTAGGGACAGGGCCCGGGGAGCTGTTTTTT. Protein: CASSLGTGPGELFF.